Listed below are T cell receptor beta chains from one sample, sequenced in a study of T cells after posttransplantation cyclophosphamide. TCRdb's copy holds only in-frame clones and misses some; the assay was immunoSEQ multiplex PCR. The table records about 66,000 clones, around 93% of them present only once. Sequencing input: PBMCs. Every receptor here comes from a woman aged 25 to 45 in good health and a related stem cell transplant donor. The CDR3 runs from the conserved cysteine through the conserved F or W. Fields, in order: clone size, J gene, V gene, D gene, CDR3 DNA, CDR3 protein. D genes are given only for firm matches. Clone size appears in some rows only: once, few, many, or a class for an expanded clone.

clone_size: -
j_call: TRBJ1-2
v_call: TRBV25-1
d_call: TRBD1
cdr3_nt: TGTGCCAGCAGTTCTACAGGGGATGGCTACACCTTC
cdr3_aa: CASSSTGDGYTF

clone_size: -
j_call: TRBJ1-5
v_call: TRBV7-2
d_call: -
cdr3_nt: TGTGCCAGCAGTCCCGGGAGCTTCAATCAGCCCCAGCATTTT
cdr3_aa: CASSPGSFNQPQHF

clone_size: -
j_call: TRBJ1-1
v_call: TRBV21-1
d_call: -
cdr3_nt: TGTGCCAGCAGCAAAGCGCGACGGAAACGGAACACTGAAGCTTTCTTT
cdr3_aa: CASSKARRKRNTEAFF

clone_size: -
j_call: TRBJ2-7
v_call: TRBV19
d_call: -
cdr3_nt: TGTGCCAGTAGTATGGGGGGCGGCTACGAGCAGTACTTC
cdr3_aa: CASSMGGGYEQYF

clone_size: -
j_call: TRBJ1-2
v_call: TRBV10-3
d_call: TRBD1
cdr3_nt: TGTGCCATCAGCGTCGGGACAGGGGGAGGTCCCTATGGCTACACCTTC
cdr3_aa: CAISVGTGGGPYGYTF

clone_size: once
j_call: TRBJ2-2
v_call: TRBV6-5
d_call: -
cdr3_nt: TGTGCCAGCAGTTACTCGATCGGGGTCACCGGGGAGCTGTTTTTT
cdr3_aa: CASSYSIGVTGELFF

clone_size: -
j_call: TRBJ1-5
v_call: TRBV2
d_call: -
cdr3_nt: TGTGCCAGCACTAGGGGCAATCAGCCCCAGCATTTT
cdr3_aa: CASTRGNQPQHF

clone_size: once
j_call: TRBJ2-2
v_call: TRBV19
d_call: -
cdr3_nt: TGTGCCAGTATAGACAGGAACACCGGGGAGCTGTTTTTT
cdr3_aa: CASIDRNTGELFF

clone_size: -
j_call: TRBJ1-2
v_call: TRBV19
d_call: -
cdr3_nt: TGTGCCAGTACCCCCGAAGGCAGGGGCGCCGGCGGCTACACCTTC
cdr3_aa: CASTPEGRGAGGYTF

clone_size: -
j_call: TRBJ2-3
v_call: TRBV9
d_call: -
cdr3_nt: TGTGCCAGCAGCTCCCAGGGTAGGTCCTCTCCTTCTAGCACAGATACGCAGTATTTT
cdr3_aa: CASSSQGRSSPSSTDTQYF

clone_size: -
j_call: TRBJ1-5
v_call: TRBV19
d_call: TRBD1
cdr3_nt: TGTGCCAGTGGGACAGGGGGCAATCAGCCCCAGCATTTT
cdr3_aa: CASGTGGNQPQHF

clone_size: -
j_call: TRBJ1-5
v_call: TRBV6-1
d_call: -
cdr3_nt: TGTGCCAGCAGTGAGAGGGGTCTACAGAATCAGCCCCAGCATTTT
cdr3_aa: CASSERGLQNQPQHF

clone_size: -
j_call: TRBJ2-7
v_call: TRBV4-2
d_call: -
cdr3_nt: TGTGCCAGCAGCCAAGATGCAGACAGAGTCCCCTACGAGCAGTACTTC
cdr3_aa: CASSQDADRVPYEQYF

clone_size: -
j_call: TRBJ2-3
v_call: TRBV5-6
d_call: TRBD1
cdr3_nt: TGTGCCAGCAGAACTTCGACAGGGTGGGATACGCAGTATTTT
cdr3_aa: CASRTSTGWDTQYF

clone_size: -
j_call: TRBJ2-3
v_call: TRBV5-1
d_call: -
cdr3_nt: TGCGCCAGCAGCTTGGCTAGCACAGATACGCAGTATTTT
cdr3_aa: CASSLASTDTQYF

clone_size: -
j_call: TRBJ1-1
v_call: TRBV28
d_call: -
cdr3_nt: TGTGCCAGCAGTCTACCCAGGGGAGGGATGGGTGAAGCTTTCTTT
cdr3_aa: CASSLPRGGMGEAFF

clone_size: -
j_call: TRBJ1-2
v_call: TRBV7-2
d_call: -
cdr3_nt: TGTGCCAGCAGCTTGGGCAGGGGAACCTATGGCTACACCTTC
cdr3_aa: CASSLGRGTYGYTF

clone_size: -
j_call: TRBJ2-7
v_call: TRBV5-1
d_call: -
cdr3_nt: TGCGCCAGCAGCTTAAGGACGGGGAGCCACGAGCAGTACTTC
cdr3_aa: CASSLRTGSHEQYF

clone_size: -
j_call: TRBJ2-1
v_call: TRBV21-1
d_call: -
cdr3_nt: TGTGCCAGCAGCACACCTGAGGGGGGGGACAGGGGGCAGCATGAGCAGTTCTTC
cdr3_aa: CASSTPEGGDRGQHEQFF

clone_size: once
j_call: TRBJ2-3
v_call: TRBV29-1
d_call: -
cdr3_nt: TGCAGCGTTGTCGGGGCCGGAGATACGCAGTATTTT
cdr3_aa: CSVVGAGDTQYF

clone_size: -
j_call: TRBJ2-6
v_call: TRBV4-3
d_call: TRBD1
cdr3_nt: TGCGCCAGCAGCCAAGAGAGGGGGCTTGGGGCCAACGTCCTGACTTTC
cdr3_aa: CASSQERGLGANVLTF

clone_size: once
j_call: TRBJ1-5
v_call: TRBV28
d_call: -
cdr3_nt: TGTGCCAGCAGTTCCCAGGGTTCGCCGTATAGCAATCAGCCCCAGCATTTT
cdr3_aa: CASSSQGSPYSNQPQHF

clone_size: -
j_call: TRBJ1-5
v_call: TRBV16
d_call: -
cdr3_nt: TGTGCCAGCAGCCAAAGCGGTCCGAATCAGCCCCAGCATTTT
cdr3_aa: CASSQSGPNQPQHF

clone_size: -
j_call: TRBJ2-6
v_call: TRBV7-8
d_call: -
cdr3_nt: TGTGCCAGCAGCTCGCAGCCGGGGGCCAACGTCCTGACTTTC
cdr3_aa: CASSSQPGANVLTF

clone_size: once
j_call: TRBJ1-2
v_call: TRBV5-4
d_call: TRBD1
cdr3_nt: TGTGCCAGCAGCCCCGACAGGGGGCAGAGCTATGGCTACACCTTC
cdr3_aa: CASSPDRGQSYGYTF

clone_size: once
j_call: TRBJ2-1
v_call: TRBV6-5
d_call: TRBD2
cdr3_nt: TGTGCCAGCAGTTACCAAGGGTGGGGGGGTGAGCAGTTCTTC
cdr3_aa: CASSYQGWGGEQFF

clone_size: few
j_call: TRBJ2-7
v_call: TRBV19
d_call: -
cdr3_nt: TGTGCCAGTAGTATAAGGGGGGCTAAAAAGGAGCAGTACTTC
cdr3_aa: CASSIRGAKKEQYF

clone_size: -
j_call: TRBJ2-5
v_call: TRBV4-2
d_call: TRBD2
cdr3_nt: TGTGCCAGCAGCCAAGACCCTCTGCTAGCGGGGGGGCAAGAGACCCAGTACTTC
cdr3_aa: CASSQDPLLAGGQETQYF

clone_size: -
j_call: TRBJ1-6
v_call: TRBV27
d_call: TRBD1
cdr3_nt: TGTGCCAGCAGTCCAATACAGGGGAATTCACCCCTCCACTTT
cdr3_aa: CASSPIQGNSPLHF

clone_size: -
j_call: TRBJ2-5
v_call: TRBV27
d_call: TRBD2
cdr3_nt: TGTGCCAGCAGCAGGACTAGCGGGGGCGGTGAGACCCAGTACTTC
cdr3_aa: CASSRTSGGGETQYF

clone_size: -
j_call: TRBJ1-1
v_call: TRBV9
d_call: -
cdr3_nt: TGTGCCAGCAGCGTAGTGGTGGGGTCAGGCACTGAAGCTTTCTTT
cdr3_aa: CASSVVVGSGTEAFF

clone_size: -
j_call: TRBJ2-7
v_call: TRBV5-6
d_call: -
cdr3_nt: TGTGCCAGCAGCTTGGTGGGAGACACTAGCTACGAGCAGTACTTC
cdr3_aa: CASSLVGDTSYEQYF

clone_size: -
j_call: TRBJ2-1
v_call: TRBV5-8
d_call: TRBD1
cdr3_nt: TGTGCCAGCAGCTATGATAGGACAGGGGTAGGCCCTAGGGCCAATGAGCAGTTCTTC
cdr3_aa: CASSYDRTGVGPRANEQFF

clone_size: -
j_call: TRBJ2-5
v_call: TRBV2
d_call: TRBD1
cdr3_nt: TGTGCCAGTCGAGACGACGGGACAGGAGAAGAGACCCAGTACTTC
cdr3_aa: CASRDDGTGEETQYF

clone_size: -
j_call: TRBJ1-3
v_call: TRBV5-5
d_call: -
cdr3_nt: TGTGCCAGCAGCTCCGACATTTCTGGAAACACCATATATTTT
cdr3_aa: CASSSDISGNTIYF

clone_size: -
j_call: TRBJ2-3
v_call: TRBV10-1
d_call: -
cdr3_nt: TGCGCCAGCAGTGACCGGGGCGGAGGCACAGATACGCAGTATTTT
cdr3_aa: CASSDRGGGTDTQYF

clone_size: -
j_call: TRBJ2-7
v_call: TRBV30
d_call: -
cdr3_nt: TGTGCCTGGAGTGTAAAGGACAACCACTACGAGCAGTACTTC
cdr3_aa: CAWSVKDNHYEQYF

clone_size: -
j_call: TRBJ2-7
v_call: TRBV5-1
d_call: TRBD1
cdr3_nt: TGCGCCAGCAAGCCGGGGACAGGCTACTACGAGCAGTACTTC
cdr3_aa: CASKPGTGYYEQYF

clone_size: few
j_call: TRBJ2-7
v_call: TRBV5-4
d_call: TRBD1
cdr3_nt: TGTGCCAGCAGCCCGAATCCAGGACAGGGGGCGCACGAGCAGTACTTC
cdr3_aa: CASSPNPGQGAHEQYF

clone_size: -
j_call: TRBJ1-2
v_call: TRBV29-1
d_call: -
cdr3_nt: TGCAGCCCCTGGGGGGGGGAAAAATGTGGCTACACCTTC
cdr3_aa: CSPWGGEKCGYTF

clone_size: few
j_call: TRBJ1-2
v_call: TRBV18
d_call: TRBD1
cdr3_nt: TGTGCCAGCTCCCTAGGACAGGGGGCTGACTACACCTTC
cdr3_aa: CASSLGQGADYTF

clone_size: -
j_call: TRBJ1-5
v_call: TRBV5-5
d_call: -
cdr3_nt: TGTGCCAGCAGCCTAACTTTTTGGGGGGGAAGTAGAAATCAGCCCCAGCATTTT
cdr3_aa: CASSLTFWGGSRNQPQHF

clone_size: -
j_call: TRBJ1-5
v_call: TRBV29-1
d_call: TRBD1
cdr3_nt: TGCAGCGTTGAAGTTACAGGGGAAGGTAATCAGCCCCAGCATTTT
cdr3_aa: CSVEVTGEGNQPQHF

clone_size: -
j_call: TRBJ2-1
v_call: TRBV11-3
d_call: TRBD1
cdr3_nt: TGTGCCAGCAGCTTCAGGGGGCAAAACTCCTACAATGAGCAGTTCTTC
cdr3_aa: CASSFRGQNSYNEQFF

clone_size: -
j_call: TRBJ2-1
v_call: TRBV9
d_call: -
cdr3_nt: TGTGCCAGCAGCGTAGGTGGGGGGGCCGCGAATGAGCAGTTCTTC
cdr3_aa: CASSVGGGAANEQFF

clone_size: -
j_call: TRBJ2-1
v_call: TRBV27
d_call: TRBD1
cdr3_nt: TGTGCCAGCAGACGTACCGGGACAGGGAACAATGAGCAGTTCTTC
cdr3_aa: CASRRTGTGNNEQFF

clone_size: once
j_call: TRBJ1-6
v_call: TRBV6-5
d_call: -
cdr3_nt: TGTGCCAGCAGTACCGGGGCTGACTCACCCCTCCACTTT
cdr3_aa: CASSTGADSPLHF

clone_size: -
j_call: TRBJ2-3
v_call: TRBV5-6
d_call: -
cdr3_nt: TGTGCCAGCAGCCATTCGGGACCCATAATACACCTTAGCACAGATACGCAGTATTTT
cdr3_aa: CASSHSGPIIHLSTDTQYF

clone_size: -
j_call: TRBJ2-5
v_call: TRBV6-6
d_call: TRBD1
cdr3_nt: TGTGCCAGCAGGGACAGACAGGGGTTTTTGGAGACCCAGTACTTC
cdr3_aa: CASRDRQGFLETQYF

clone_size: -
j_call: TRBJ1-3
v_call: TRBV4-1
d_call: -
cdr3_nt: TGCGCCAGCAGCCTCGGGGGGGGGTTCTCTGGAAACACCATATATTTT
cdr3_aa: CASSLGGGFSGNTIYF